This T cell receptor beta chain was profiled in a study of T-cell memory formation after mild COVID-19. MiXCR was run by TCRdb on the 5' RACE reads, yielding one entry per CDR3 protein. The sample has about 350,000 distinct CDR3 sequences, roughly 14% seen once; the top ten hold around 21%. V was pared by 2 bases and J by 3 bases, with 6 bases between. The germline CDR1 and CDR2 sequences are MGHRA and YSYEKL. CDR3 length: 13 residues. This clonotype was recorded a few times. Its target is not known. Study-wide results and caveats: Clones shrinking from day 15 to 85 showed even CD4/CD8 mixes; later expanders tilted CD4+.

The clonotype originates from a man between 18 and 35 years old who had mild COVID-19 (a few samples of this study predate the infection). Cell type and time point are not known. This chain links TRBV4-1 with TRBJ2-3; D gene ambiguous. Sequenced sample: PBMCs or a T cell subset sorted from them (not recorded which). CDR3 region: CASSQIDTDTQYF. Written as DNA, the CDR3 is TGCGCCAGCAGCCAAATCGATACAGATACGCAGTATTTT.